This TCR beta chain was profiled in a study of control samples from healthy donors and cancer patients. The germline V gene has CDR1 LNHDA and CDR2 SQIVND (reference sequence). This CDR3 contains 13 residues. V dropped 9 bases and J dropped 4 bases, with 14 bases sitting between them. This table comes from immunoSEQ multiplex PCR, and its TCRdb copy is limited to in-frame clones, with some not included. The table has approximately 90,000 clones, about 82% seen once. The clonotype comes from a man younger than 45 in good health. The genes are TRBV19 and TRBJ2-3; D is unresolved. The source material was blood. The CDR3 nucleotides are TGTGCCAGCGCGGCCAGGATCGCAGATACGCAGTATTTT. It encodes CASAARIADTQYF.